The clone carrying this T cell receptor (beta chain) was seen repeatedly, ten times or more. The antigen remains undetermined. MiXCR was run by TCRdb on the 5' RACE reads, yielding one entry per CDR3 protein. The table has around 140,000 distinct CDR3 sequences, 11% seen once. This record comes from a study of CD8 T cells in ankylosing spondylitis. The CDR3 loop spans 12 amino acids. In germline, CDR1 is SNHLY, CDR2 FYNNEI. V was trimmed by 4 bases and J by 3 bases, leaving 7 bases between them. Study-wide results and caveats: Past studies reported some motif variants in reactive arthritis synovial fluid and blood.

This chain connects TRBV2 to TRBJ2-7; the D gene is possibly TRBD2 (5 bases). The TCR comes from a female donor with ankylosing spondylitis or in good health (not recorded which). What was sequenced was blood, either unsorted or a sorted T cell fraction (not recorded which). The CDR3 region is CASSGTVYEQYF. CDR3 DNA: TGTGCCAGCAGTGGGACTGTCTACGAGCAGTACTTC.